What follows describes a single T cell receptor beta chain. Antigen: not known. This sample was included in a study of cytomegalovirus exposure and HLA in healthy donors. Points from the study as a whole: The study assumed roughly uniform donor sequencing depth for presence/absence analyses. Analysis was carried out at a later point, and it linked a missense DCLRE1C variant to TCR beta V- and J-gene trimming. Only CMV serostatus was available as immune exposure information.

This CDR3 region has 13 residues. Trimming left V 4 bases short and J 6 bases short, with 13 bases between. CDR1 and CDR2 from the germline V gene are MNHEY and SMNVEV (reference sequence). The PCR employed 60 Vbeta primers together with 13 Jbeta primers. Sequenced by immunoSEQ multiplex PCR; TCRdb stores in-frame clones only, minus some. This table holds around 65,000 clones, 78% found once. The source material was PBMCs. The TCR sequence derives from a girl under 18 in good health and CMV-seropositive. The V call is TRBV27, the J call TRBJ2-7; D perhaps matches TRBD2 (7 bases). The CDR3 here is CASSSQRGGEQYF. The CDR3 DNA reads as TGTGCCAGCAGTTCGCAAAGGGGGGGCGAGCAGTACTTC.